This TCR beta chain derives from a study of blood T cell repertoires in COVID-19. Study-level information: Researchers got acute and convalescent COVID-19 samples from the United States, Italy and Spain.

The germline gives CDR1 SGHRS, CDR2 YFSETQ. This CDR3 comprises 14 residues. The V and J ends lost 4 bases and 7 bases respectively, with 15 bases between them. Per the original methods: Using reference gene primer amplification, nucleated cell counts were estimated. Only in-frame clones appear in the TCRdb table, and some are missing; sequencing was by immunoSEQ multiplex PCR. D and trimming come from the DNA, and the V and J calls and clone size come from that table. The profile covers 55,000 to 85,000 clones, with 80% to 90% appearing a single time and roughly 11% taken by the ten largest. This clonotype was obtained from a woman aged 18-29 years with acute or convalescent COVID-19. V is TRBV5-1 and J is TRBJ2-1; the D gene is possibly TRBD2 (5 bases). The material sequenced was peripheral blood. Here the CDR3 reads CASSMGVSPNEQFF. In DNA, the CDR3 is TGCGCCAGCAGCATGGGAGTGAGTCCGAATGAGCAGTTCTTC. Filled out from reference TRBV5-1 and TRBJ2-1, the complete variable domain reads KAGVTQTPRYLIKTRGQQVTLSCSPISGHRSVSWYQQTPGQGLQFLFEYFSETQRNKGNFPGRFSGRQFSNSRSEMNVSTLELGDSALYLCASSMGVSPNEQFFGPGTRLTVL.